Presented here are 22 T cell receptor beta chains from one specimen sequenced in a study of blood T cell repertoires in COVID-19. TCRdb's copy holds only in-frame clones and misses some; the assay was immunoSEQ multiplex PCR. The repertoire holds some 220,000 clones, with approximately 78% as singletons. The sequenced sample was peripheral blood. All receptors come from a woman between 65 and 79 years old with COVID-19, enrolled during active disease.

The chain recombines TRBV7-2 with TRBJ2-1; 10 bases fit TRBD1. CDR1 is SGHTA, CDR2 FQGNSA, per germline. CDR3 size: 15 residues. V was clipped by 6 bases and J by 9 bases; unmatched bases: 11. Here the CDR3 DNA reads TGTGCCAGCAGTCCAGTCAGACAGGGGGCTAGTGAGCAGTTCTTC. Translating it yields CASSPVRQGASEQFF.

This rearrangement joins TRBV9 to TRBJ2-5; possibly TRBD1 for D (6 bases). Germline V gives CDR1 SGDLS, CDR2 YYNGEE. The ends were cut back, 0 bases at V and 1 base at J, with 13 bases in the middle. The CDR3 is 16 residues long. The CDR3 protein is CASSVGDRISQETQYF. CDR3 coding DNA: TGTGCCAGCAGCGTAGGAGACAGGATCTCCCAAGAGACCCAGTACTTC.

V is TRBV2 and J is TRBJ2-7; 8 bases match TRBD2. J gave up 13 bases and V 1 base, and 9 bases lay outside the gene matches. There are 13 residues in the CDR3. The V gene's germline CDR1 is SNHLY and CDR2 FYNNEI. CDR3: CASSEVTSVLDYF. CDR3 in DNA: TGTGCCAGCAGTGAAGTGACTAGCGTCCTGGACTACTTC.

The chain links TRBV6-2 or TRBV6-3 to TRBJ2-7, with 10 nucleotides matching TRBD2. Per germline, CDR1 MNHEY and CDR2 SVGEGT. V trimming: 0 bases; J trimming: 6 bases; junction bases outside the gene matches: 11. The CDR3 is made up of 17 amino acids. The CDR3 region has the DNA TGTGCCAGCAGTTACTCGACAGGACTAGCGGACCTCCCCGAGCAGTACTTC. Protein sequence: CASSYSTGLADLPEQYF.

This clone has just a few counts. This chain joins TRBV19 and TRBJ1-5, with a tentative D call TRBD1 (5 bases). Deletions cut 7 bases from V and 6 bases from J, with 34 bases between. Germline V gene sequence: CDR1 LNHDA, CDR2 SQIVND (reference sequence). This CDR3 comprises 20 residues. The CDR3 sequence: CASIESRVESNPGLGQPQHF. In DNA, the CDR3 is TGTGCCAGTATTGAATCCAGGGTTGAATCCAATCCAGGGCTTGGTCAGCCCCAGCATTTT. Supplemented by reference TRBV19 and TRBJ1-5, the full variable domain reads DGGITQSPKYLFRKEGQNVTLSCEQNLNHDAMYWYRQDPGQGLRLIYYSQIVNDFQKGDIAEGYSVSREKKESFPLTVTSAQKNPTAFYLCASIESRVESNPGLGQPQHFGDGTRLSIL.

This clone appeared once. V usage is TRBV10-3 and J usage is TRBJ2-3; 9 nucleotides align to TRBD2. Germline-derived CDR1 and CDR2 are ENHRY and SYGVKD. CDR3 length: 17 amino acids. The ends lost 4 bases at V and 5 bases at J; junction bases unmatched: 13. The CDR3 loop reads CAISAGTSRNTGDTQYF. CDR3 coding DNA: TGTGCCATCAGTGCAGGGACTAGCAGAAACACGGGAGATACGCAGTATTTT.

The rearrangement links TRBV29-1 to TRBJ1-2; 9 bases line up with TRBD1. V lost 5 bases and J lost 5; bases outside the gene matches: 6. CDR1 is SQVTM and CDR2 is ANQGSEA in the germline V gene. The CDR3 extends over 13 amino acids. As DNA, the CDR3 is TGCAGCGTTCCGGGACAGGGATTATATGGCTACACCTTC. Encoded protein: CSVPGQGLYGYTF.

This chain uses TRBV9 with TRBJ2-2; 7 positions agree with TRBD1. In germline, CDR1 is SGDLS, CDR2 YYNGEE. With V trimmed by 6 bases and J by 6 bases, 8 bases remained unmatched. The CDR3 contains 14 residues. CDR3 DNA: TGTGCCAGCACCAGACAGGGAAAGGCCGGGGAGCTGTTTTTT. Translated: CASTRQGKAGELFF.

The V gene is TRBV24-1, the J gene TRBJ2-1, with D possibly matching TRBD2 (5 bases). Trimming stripped 4 bases from V and 9 bases from J, with 24 bases between. Germline V gene lookup returns CDR1 KGHDR and CDR2 SFDVKD. The CDR3 is made up of 17 amino acids. The CDR3 nucleotides read TGTGCCACCAGTGACCACAGAAGGAAACGGGAAGTTGGTGAGCAGTTCTTC. It yields the protein CATSDHRRKREVGEQFF.

In its sample, this clone was seen a few times. The chain couples TRBV5-1 to TRBJ1-3; D might be TRBD1 (5 bases). This CDR3 contains 14 residues. Germline V CDR1 and CDR2: SGHRS, YFSETQ. V shed 1 base and J shed 8 bases, with 13 bases lying between them. The CDR3, as DNA: TGCGCCAGCAGCTTGCAGGGCCTCGGTGACACCATATATTTT. It yields the protein CASSLQGLGDTIYF.

The rearrangement joins TRBV9 to TRBJ1-4; a weak D match, TRBD1 (5 bases). Trimming took off 3 bases at V and 4 bases at J, with 16 bases between the two ends. The length of the CDR3 is 16 residues. Germline loops: CDR1 SGDLS, CDR2 YYNGEE. The CDR3 region has the DNA TGTGCCAGCAGCGCCCTAGATCAGGGTCGTAATGAAAAACTGTTTTTT. Encoded protein: CASSALDQGRNEKLFF.

The chain carries TRBV5-1 and TRBJ1-3, with 7 bases identical to TRBD1. The CDR3 runs 16 residues. Trimming cost V 3 bases and J 4 bases; bases outside gene matches: 10. Per germline, CDR1 SGHRS and CDR2 YFSETQ. The chain's CDR3 is CASSSRPGQPGNTIYF. In DNA, the CDR3 is TGCGCCAGCAGCTCTCGACCGGGACAGCCGGGAAACACCATATATTTT.

The chain has TRBV5-6 and TRBJ2-5, with a weak D call TRBD1 (5 bases). The length of the CDR3 is 13 residues. V lost 4 bases and J lost 2, with 9 bases in between. The V gene's germline CDR1 is SGHDT and CDR2 YYEEEE. In nucleotides, the CDR3 is TGTGCCAGCAGCCTCGGACAACAAGAGACCCAGTACTTC. It encodes CASSLGQQETQYF.

CDR3 nucleotide sequence: TGTGCCAGCAGTACCACCGGACAGGGGGGCTACGAGCAGTACTTC. Protein product: CASSTTGQGGYEQYF. The chain recombines TRBV28 with TRBJ2-7, with 10 bases matching TRBD1. The V segment lost 5 bases and the J segment 3 bases; nucleotides outside the gene matches: 7. The CDR3 loop spans 15 amino acids. CDR1 and CDR2 from the germline V gene are MDHEN and SYDVKM.

The CDR3, as DNA: TGTGCCAGCAGCTCCCCCGGGACAGACTACTACGAGCAGTACTTC. It yields the protein CASSSPGTDYYEQYF. This chain joins TRBV5-4 and TRBJ2-7, with TRBD1 matching over 7 bases. The CDR3 spans 15 residues. V lost 3 bases and J lost 3; bases outside the gene matches: 9. Germline CDR1 SGHNT, CDR2 YYREEE (reference sequence).

This chain uses TRBV5-1 with TRBJ2-7; 7 bases are shared with TRBD1. The CDR3 has 13 residues. V lost 4 bases and J lost 5; bases outside the gene matches: 6. Germline V gives CDR1 SGHRS, CDR2 YFSETQ. The CDR3 region has the DNA TGCGCCAGCAGCATCACCACAGGGGACGAGCAGTACTTC. This sequence encodes CASSITTGDEQYF.

This clone was observed a handful of times. The chain employs TRBV3-1 (or the pseudogene TRBV3-2) and TRBJ1-2, with D perhaps TRBD1 (6 bases). There are 16 residues in the CDR3. Germline V gene data show CDR1 as LGHDT and CDR2 as YNNKEL (reference sequence). V gave up 4 bases and J gave up 4 bases, with 19 bases separating them. The DNA for the CDR3 is TGTGCCAGCAGCCGCCAACTCAGAGGACAGCCCTATGGCTACACCTTC. Translating gives CASSRQLRGQPYGYTF.

The chain joins TRBV19 to TRBJ2-3; 9 bases align to TRBD2. CDR1 and CDR2 (germline): LNHDA, SQIVND (reference sequence). The CDR3 sequence is 16 residues long. V gave up 1 base and J gave up 4 bases; unmatched junction bases: 6. CDR3 nucleotides: TGTGCCAGTAGTATAGGAAGCGGGAGGAGCCCAGATACGCAGTATTTT. Its protein is CASSIGSGRSPDTQYF.

This chain links TRBV4-3 with TRBJ2-3; D not resolved. V lost 1 base, J lost 0 bases, and 5 bases lay in between. This CDR3 is built from 14 residues. CDR1 is LGHNA, CDR2 YSLEER, per germline. The CDR3 sequence is CASSQGLSTDTQYF. The CDR3 bases are TGCGCCAGCAGCCAAGGTTTAAGCACAGATACGCAGTATTTT.

The genes are TRBV24-1 and TRBJ2-1; 7 nucleotides line up with TRBD1. With 0 bases clipped from V and 16 bases from J, the junction kept 8 bases outside the gene matches. The CDR3 has 13 amino acids. CDR1 and CDR2 from the germline V gene are KGHDR and SFDVKD. In DNA, the CDR3 is TGTGCCACCAGTGATTTGGGCCAGGACAGGACTTTCTTC. It yields the protein CATSDLGQDRTFF.

V gene TRBV28 combines with J gene TRBJ1-6; possible D gene TRBD1, 6 bases. The V gene's germline CDR1 is MDHEN and CDR2 SYDVKM. V dropped 5 bases and J dropped 7 bases, with 12 bases sitting between them. CDR3 length: 14 residues. The CDR3 nucleotides read TGTGCCAGCAGTACCGGGACAAGGAATTCACCCCTCCACTTT. Its protein is CASSTGTRNSPLHF. The variable domain in full, with the rest retrieved from reference TRBV28 and TRBJ1-6, is DVKVTQSSRYLVKRTGEKVFLECVQDMDHENMFWYRQDPGLGLRLIYFSYDVKMKEKGDIPEGYSVSREKKERFSLILESASTNQTSMYLCASSTGTRNSPLHFGNGTRLTVT.

The rearrangement uses TRBV5-1 and TRBJ1-3; TRBD1 matches at 7 bases. Germline-derived CDR1 and CDR2 are SGHRS and YFSETQ. This CDR3 comprises 16 residues. J gave up 0 bases and V 6 bases, and 9 bases lay outside the gene matches. As DNA, the CDR3 is TGCGCCAGCATGCGACAGGGCAGTTTCTCTGGAAACACCATATATTTT. Protein sequence: CASMRQGSFSGNTIYF.